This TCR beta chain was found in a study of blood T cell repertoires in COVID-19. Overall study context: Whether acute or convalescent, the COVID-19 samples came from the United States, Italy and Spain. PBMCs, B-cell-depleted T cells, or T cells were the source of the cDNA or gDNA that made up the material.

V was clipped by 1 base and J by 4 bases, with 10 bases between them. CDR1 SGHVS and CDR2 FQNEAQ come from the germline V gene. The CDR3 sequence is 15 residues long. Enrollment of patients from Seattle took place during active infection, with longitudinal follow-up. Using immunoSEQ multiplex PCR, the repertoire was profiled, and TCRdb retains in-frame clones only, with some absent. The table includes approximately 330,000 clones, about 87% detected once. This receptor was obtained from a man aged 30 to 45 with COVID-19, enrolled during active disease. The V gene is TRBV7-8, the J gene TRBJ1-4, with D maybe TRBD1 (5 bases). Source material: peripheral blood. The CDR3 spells CASSLVWTYNEKLFF. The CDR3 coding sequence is TGTGCCAGCAGCTTAGTGTGGACATATAATGAAAAACTGTTTTTT.